One and the same sample provided the 25 T cell receptor beta chains below, sequenced in a study of T cell responses to AZD1222 COVID-19 vaccine. The method was immunoSEQ multiplex PCR; TCRdb's version includes in-frame clones alone and lacks a portion of them. Of under 200,000 clones listed, more than 75% are singletons. Sample: peripheral blood, taken 28 days after the second AZD1222 dose. These receptors all come from an adult who received the AZD1222 COVID-19 vaccine.

Written as DNA, the CDR3 is TGTGCCAGCAGCCCGAGTGGGGATACGCAGTATTTT. Its translation is CASSPSGDTQYF. The chain recombines TRBV5-6 with TRBJ2-3; D remains ambiguous. This CDR3 is 12 amino acids long. Germline loops: CDR1 SGHDT, CDR2 YYEEEE. V lost 4 bases and J 6 bases, leaving 9 bases between the germline ends.

The chain recombines TRBV30 with TRBJ1-2; 9 positions agree with TRBD1. CDR1 GTSNPN and CDR2 SVGIG come from the germline V gene (reference sequence). With 4 bases clipped from V and 6 bases from J, the junction kept 6 bases outside the gene matches. The CDR3 covers 13 residues. CDR3 coding DNA: TGTGCCTGGAACCGGGACAGGGCTGATGGCTACACCTTC. This sequence encodes CAWNRDRADGYTF. Variable domain in full (rest from reference TRBV30 and TRBJ1-2): SQTIHQWPATLVQPVGSPLSLECTVEGTSNPNLYWYRQAAGRGLQLLFYSVGIGQISSEVPQNLSASRPQDRQFILSSKKLLLSDSGFYLCAWNRDRADGYTFGSGTRLTVV.

This clone is a singleton in its sample. The rearrangement uses TRBV12-3 or TRBV12-4 and TRBJ1-2; D is uncertain. With 5 bases removed from V and 4 bases from J, the gap between germline ends came to 8 bases. The CDR3 is 12 amino acids. CDR3 sequence: CASSPSPYGYTF. The CDR3 DNA is TGTGCCAGCAGTCCTTCCCCCTATGGCTACACCTTC.

This sequence joins TRBV3-1 (or the pseudogene TRBV3-2) and TRBJ1-2; weak D call: TRBD1 (5 bases). Germline CDR1 LGHDT, CDR2 YNNKEL (reference sequence). The CDR3 spans 13 residues. The V gene lost 4 bases and the J gene lost 6 bases, with 12 bases spanning the gap. The CDR3 sequence: CASSLVGGDGYTF. In nucleotides, the CDR3 is TGTGCCAGCAGCCTAGTGGGGGGGGATGGCTACACCTTC.

The genes are TRBV6-5 and TRBJ1-1, with D possibly being TRBD1 (6 bases). Trimming shortened V by 0 bases and J by 5 bases, and 13 bases separated the two germline ends. Germline assignment: CDR1 MNHEY and CDR2 SVGAGI. This CDR3 contains 15 residues. CDR3 bases: TGTGCCAGCAGTTACTCGAAGGGGGTTTATACTGAAGCTTTCTTT. This encodes CASSYSKGVYTEAFF.

This chain connects TRBV16 to TRBJ1-5; D is unclear. Germline V gene lookup returns CDR1 KGHSY and CDR2 FQNENV. The CDR3 has 14 residues. The V end was cut by 4 bases, the J end by 0 bases, with 7 bases between. The CDR3 DNA reads TGTGCCAGCAGCCCAGACTATAGCAATCAGCCCCAGCATTTT. Protein: CASSPDYSNQPQHF.

The CDR3 bases are TGTGCCAGCACCCAGGGAGGCGGGGAGCTGTTTTTT. This encodes CASTQGGGELFF. The V and J genes are TRBV27 and TRBJ2-2; D might be TRBD2 (6 bases). This CDR3 region has 12 residues. The germline V and J ends were trimmed by 7 bases and 7 bases, with 10 bases remaining between them. The germline CDR1 and CDR2 sequences are MNHEY and SMNVEV (reference sequence).

This chain links TRBV3-1 (or the pseudogene TRBV3-2) with TRBJ1-6; TRBD1 is a possible D gene (6 bases). The CDR3 loop spans 15 amino acids. The germline V gene encodes CDR1 LGHDT and CDR2 YNNKEL (reference sequence). Between the trimmed V and J ends, which lost 0 bases and 9 bases, there was a span of 12 bases. CDR3 loop: CASSQDQGSGSPLHF. As DNA, the CDR3 is TGTGCCAGCAGCCAAGATCAGGGGTCGGGTTCACCCCTCCACTTT.

CDR3 DNA: TGTGCCAGCAGCTCGGGAGAGGGGGTTAGTAATGAAAAACTGTTTTTT. Translation: CASSSGEGVSNEKLFF. The genes are TRBV5-5 and TRBJ1-4, with D maybe TRBD1 (6 bases). Germline assignment: CDR1 SGHKS and CDR2 YYEKEE (reference sequence). CDR3 length: 16 amino acids. V dropped 3 bases and J dropped 4 bases, with 16 bases sitting between them.

The gene calls are TRBV5-4 and TRBJ2-2; tentatively, D is TRBD2 (7 bases). CDR3 length: 17 residues. Germline lookup yields CDR1 SGHNT and CDR2 YYREEE (reference sequence). The V and J ends lost 0 bases and 4 bases respectively, with 16 bases between them. CDR3 bases: TGTGCCAGCAGCTTGGTTATAGTCGGGGGGCGCACCGGGGAGCTGTTTTTT. Encoded protein: CASSLVIVGGRTGELFF.

The chain employs TRBV18 and TRBJ1-2; D perhaps matches TRBD1 (6 bases). The length of the CDR3 is 15 residues. V was cut by 8 bases and J by 4 bases, with 20 bases left in between. Germline-derived CDR1 and CDR2 are KGHSH and LQKENI. The CDR3: CASHPTGQILYGYTF. The CDR3 region has the DNA TGTGCCAGCCACCCTACCGGACAGATCCTCTATGGCTACACCTTC.

This clone was detected only a few times. The chain recombines TRBV2 with TRBJ2-2, with 7 nucleotides matching TRBD1. V trimming: 7 bases; J trimming: 6 bases; junction bases outside the gene matches: 2. Looked up from germline, CDR1 is SNHLY and CDR2 is FYNNEI. The CDR3 is 12 residues long. The CDR3 loop is CASTQGAGELFF. Written as DNA, the CDR3 is TGTGCCAGCACGCAGGGGGCCGGGGAGCTGTTTTTT.

V and J are TRBV5-8 and TRBJ1-1, with D uncertain. In germline, CDR1 is SGHTS, CDR2 YDEGEE. The CDR3 is 11 amino acids. Trimming removed 4 bases at V and 7 bases at J, with 8 bases between. The CDR3 bases are TGTGCCAGCAGCCCGTGGGGTGAAGCTTTCTTT. Its protein is CASSPWGEAFF. The variable domain in full, with the rest retrieved from reference TRBV5-8 and TRBJ1-1, is EAGVTQSPTHLIKTRGQQATLRCSPISGHTSVYWYQQALGLGLQFLLWYDEGEERNRGNFPPRFSGRQFPNYSSELNVNALELEDSALYLCASSPWGEAFFGQGTRLTVV.

This clone was observed a handful of times. The genes are TRBV12-3 or TRBV12-4 and TRBJ1-5; 8 nucleotides align to TRBD1. This CDR3 region has 13 residues. J lost 7 bases, V lost 5 bases, and 4 bases had no gene match. The CDR3 DNA reads as TGTGCCAGCAGTCCAGGGGGCGGCCAGCCCCAGCATTTT. Its translation is CASSPGGGQPQHF.

The J gene is TRBJ1-1, the V gene TRBV30, with D unresolved. The germline V gene encodes CDR1 GTSNPN and CDR2 SVGIG (reference sequence). Trimming cost V 4 bases and J 1 base, with 10 bases left between them. The CDR3 consists of 13 residues. The DNA of the CDR3 is TGTGCCTGGACCCGGGCGTGGAACACTGAAGCTTTCTTT. Protein: CAWTRAWNTEAFF.

The chain combines TRBV15 with TRBJ1-2, with unresolved D. The germline gives CDR1 LNHNV, CDR2 YYDKDF (reference sequence). The CDR3 length is 12 residues. V lost 4 bases and J lost 7, with 10 bases in between. For the CDR3, the DNA is TGTGCCACCAGCAAGCGGACGGGTGGCTACACCTTC. Its protein is CATSKRTGGYTF.

The chain combines TRBV5-6 with TRBJ2-1; perhaps TRBD2 as D (6 bases). The CDR3 sequence is 15 residues long. The V end was cut by 7 bases, the J end by 0 bases, with 14 bases between. The germline CDR1 and CDR2 sequences are SGHDT and YYEEEE. In DNA form, the CDR3 reads TGTGCCAGCTGGTGGGGGGTTAGCTCCTACAATGAGCAGTTCTTC. This encodes CASWWGVSSYNEQFF.

The rearrangement links TRBV30 to TRBJ2-3, with TRBD1 as a possible D gene (5 bases). The CDR3 runs 14 residues. Germline V gene data show CDR1 as GTSNPN and CDR2 as SVGIG (reference sequence). Between the trimmed V and J ends, which lost 7 bases and 1 base, there was a span of 15 bases. CDR3 sequence reads: CAYIGIRGTDTQYF. CDR3 nucleotide sequence: TGTGCCTACATAGGTATCAGGGGCACAGATACGCAGTATTTT.

The chain couples TRBV7-3 to TRBJ2-3; D unresolved. Germline CDR1 is SGHTA and CDR2 is FQGTGA. V lost 5 bases and J 1 base, leaving 13 bases between the germline ends. The CDR3 has 15 residues. CDR3 nucleotides: TGTGCCAGCAGCCCCGGAGTACTTGGCACAGATACGCAGTATTTT. As protein: CASSPGVLGTDTQYF. Full variable domain (remainder filled in from reference TRBV7-3 and TRBJ2-3): GAGVSQTPSNKVTEKGKYVELRCDPISGHTALYWYRQSLGQGPEFLIYFQGTGAADDSGLPNDRFFAVRPEGSVSTLKIQRTERGDSAVYLCASSPGVLGTDTQYFGPGTRLTVL.

The chain has TRBV27 and TRBJ2-1; D not certain. CDR3 length: 15 amino acids. V lost 5 bases to trimming and J lost 5 bases, with 16 bases between them. Germline V CDR1 and CDR2: MNHEY, SMNVEV (reference sequence). The CDR3 DNA reads TGTGCCAGCAGTCTATACAGTGCAGGTAACAATGAGCAGTTCTTC. Residues: CASSLYSAGNNEQFF.

Turning to this clone: The sample has other DNA sequences that encode this CDR3 too. The chain uses TRBV6-5 and TRBJ1-5; D not certain. This CDR3 has 13 residues. Trimming took off 0 bases at V and 6 bases at J, with 6 bases between the two ends. Germline CDR1 MNHEY, CDR2 SVGAGI. The CDR3 coding sequence is TGTGCCAGCAGTTACTCGAATCTTCAGCCCCAGCATTTT. It translates to CASSYSNLQPQHF.

V gene TRBV9 combines with J gene TRBJ1-2, with 10 bases fitting TRBD1. CDR1 and CDR2 (germline): SGDLS, YYNGEE. The CDR3 totals 15 residues. V trimming: 3 bases; J trimming: 7 bases; junction bases outside the gene matches: 9. The CDR3 region is CASSASGTGDGGYTF. CDR3 DNA sequence: TGTGCCAGCAGCGCATCCGGGACAGGGGACGGTGGCTACACCTTC.

The genes are TRBV4-1 and TRBJ1-5; a weak D match, TRBD1 (5 bases). This CDR3 is built from 13 residues. Germline V gene lookup returns CDR1 MGHRA and CDR2 YSYEKL. The V end lost 7 bases, the J end lost 2 bases, and 9 bases lay between the germline ends. CDR3: CASKGGGNQPQHF. The CDR3 DNA is TGCGCCAGCAAAGGAGGGGGCAATCAGCCCCAGCATTTT.

The chain has TRBV12-3 or TRBV12-4 and TRBJ1-2; no reliable D call. With 1 base removed from V and 8 bases from J, the gap between germline ends came to 8 bases. The CDR3 sequence is 12 residues long. CDR3 coding DNA: TGTGCCAGCAGTTTAGGGGCTCCCGGCTACACCTTC. It translates to CASSLGAPGYTF.

This clone was found a few times. The CDR3 DNA is TGCAGCGCAACGGGACAGGGGAACACTGAAGCTTTCTTT. Translated: CSATGQGNTEAFF. The V gene is TRBV29-1, the J gene TRBJ1-1, with TRBD1 matching 9 bases. This CDR3 spans 13 amino acids. The V gene end was trimmed by 7 bases and the J gene end by 1 base; junction bases not matched to a gene: 4. Per the germline V gene, CDR1 is SQVTM and CDR2 is ANQGSEA.